These T cell receptor beta chains were read from a single sample in a study of STAT5B mutations in CD4+ large granular lymphocyte leukemia. Repertoires were generated with immunoSEQ multiplex PCR, while TCRdb's copy carries only in-frame clones and drops some. The repertoire holds about 21,000 clones, 70% to 75% seen once, with about 30% in the top ten. Material: CD4+ T cells from blood buffy coats. The receptor set was obtained from a human donor in good health. Both conserved end residues are part of each CDR3. The D gene is left open where the match is weak. A clone size is listed for some rows: how often the clone was seen (once, few, many), or a class if it is expanded.

j_gene	v_gene	d_gene	abundance	CDR3aa	CDR3nt
TRBJ2-3	TRBV10-2	-	-	CASSESGQRDTQYF	TGCGCCAGCAGTGAGTCAGGCCAACGGGATACGCAGTATTTT
TRBJ2-5	TRBV7-2	-	once	CASSLEVLSLGTQYF	TGTGCCAGCAGCTTAGAGGTTCTTAGCTTGGGGACCCAGTACTTC
TRBJ2-2	TRBV9	-	-	CASSGPRGGIPGELFF	TGTGCCAGCAGCGGGCCTAGGGGGGGAATCCCCGGGGAGCTGTTTTTT
TRBJ2-7	TRBV4-1	-	medium-sized	CASSQDPGTRSYEQYF	TGCGCCAGCAGCCAAGACCCCGGGACACGATCCTACGAGCAGTACTTC
TRBJ1-1	TRBV2	-	few	CASSGPDLPNTEAFF	TGTGCCAGCAGTGGGCCAGATTTACCGAACACTGAAGCTTTCTTT
TRBJ2-3	TRBV28	-	-	CASGADTQYF	TGTGCCAGCGGTGCAGATACGCAGTATTTT
TRBJ2-6	TRBV2	-	-	CASSENMDSGRSGANVLTF	TGTGCCAGCAGTGAAAATATGGACAGCGGGCGCTCTGGGGCCAACGTCCTGACTTTC
TRBJ2-4	TRBV10-1	-	-	CASSDQALGAKNIQYF	TGCGCCAGCAGTGATCAAGCCCTGGGAGCCAAAAACATTCAGTACTTC
TRBJ2-2	TRBV4-3	TRBD1	-	CASSQGLGQGAAGELFF	TGCGCCAGCAGCCAAGGCCTGGGACAGGGGGCGGCGGGGGAGCTGTTTTTT
TRBJ2-7	TRBV11-2	TRBD1	few	CASSLVYTRTGPTYEQYF	TGTGCCAGCAGCTTGGTATATACCAGGACAGGGCCTACCTACGAGCAGTACTTC
TRBJ2-5	TRBV5-1	-	once	CASSLPGKETQYF	TGCGCCAGCAGCTTGCCAGGGAAGGAGACCCAGTACTTC
TRBJ2-7	TRBV29-1	TRBD2	-	CSVEETSGRGNEQYF	TGCAGCGTTGAAGAGACTAGCGGGAGGGGAAACGAGCAGTACTTC
TRBJ1-5	TRBV4-3	-	-	CASSQAAGSPNQPQHF	TGCGCCAGCAGCCAAGCGGCAGGAAGCCCCAATCAGCCCCAGCATTTT
TRBJ2-5	TRBV19	TRBD2	-	CASTLSGARETQYF	TGTGCCAGTACCCTTAGCGGGGCCCGGGAGACCCAGTACTTC
TRBJ1-6	TRBV7-9	-	-	CASSSTGLENSPLHF	TGTGCCAGCAGCTCCACGGGTCTGGAGAATTCACCCCTCCACTTT
TRBJ2-7	TRBV28	TRBD2	few	CASSSGGSPLHEQYF	TGTGCCAGCAGCTCAGGCGGGAGTCCCCTTCACGAGCAGTACTTC
TRBJ2-7	TRBV11-2	-	-	CASSLAGSKTLYEQYF	TGTGCCAGCAGCTTAGCAGGTAGTAAGACGCTCTACGAGCAGTACTTC
TRBJ1-4	TRBV28	-	-	CASRRGGEKLFF	TGTGCCAGCAGACGAGGGGGTGAAAAACTGTTTTTT
TRBJ2-1	TRBV5-5	-	-	CASSLGGLLNNEQFF	TGTGCCAGCAGCTTAGGGGGACTACTGAACAATGAGCAGTTCTTC
TRBJ2-3	TRBV30	-	-	CAWSTGAPDTQYF	TGTGCCTGGAGTACAGGAGCTCCAGATACGCAGTATTTT
TRBJ1-1	TRBV9	-	-	CASSVDGRANTEAFF	TGTGCCAGCAGCGTAGATGGCAGGGCGAACACTGAAGCTTTCTTT
TRBJ2-6	TRBV2	TRBD1	-	CASSTRTGGSANVLTF	TGTGCCAGCAGTACCAGGACAGGGGGCTCGGCCAACGTCCTGACTTTC
TRBJ1-1	TRBV28	-	-	CASITQGIAEAFF	TGTGCCAGCATTACACAGGGTATCGCTGAAGCTTTCTTT
TRBJ1-2	TRBV28	TRBD1	-	CASSLDRVRTYGYTF	TGTGCCAGCAGCCTGGACAGGGTCAGAACCTATGGCTACACCTTC
TRBJ1-1	TRBV28	-	-	CASSKGGSEAFF	TGTGCCAGCAGCAAAGGGGGTTCTGAAGCTTTCTTT
TRBJ1-1	TRBV15	-	-	CATSRDRRNTEAFF	TGTGCCACCAGCAGAGATCGGAGGAACACTGAAGCTTTCTTT
TRBJ1-1	TRBV4-3	-	-	CASSLGGRVNTEAFF	TGCGCCAGCAGCCTAGGGGGGAGGGTGAACACTGAAGCTTTCTTT
TRBJ1-3	TRBV30	-	once	CAGGGGNTIYF	TGTGCCGGGGGGGGAGGAAACACCATATATTTT